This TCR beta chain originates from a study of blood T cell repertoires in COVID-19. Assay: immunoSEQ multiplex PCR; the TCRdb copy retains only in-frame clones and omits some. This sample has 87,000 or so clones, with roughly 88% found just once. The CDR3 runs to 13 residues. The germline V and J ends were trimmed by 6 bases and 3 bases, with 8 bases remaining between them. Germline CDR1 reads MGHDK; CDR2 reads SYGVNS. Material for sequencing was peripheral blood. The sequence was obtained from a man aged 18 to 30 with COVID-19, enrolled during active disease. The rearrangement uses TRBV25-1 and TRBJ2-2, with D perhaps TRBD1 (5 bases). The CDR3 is CASRDSYTGELFF. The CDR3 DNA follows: TGTGCCAGCAGAGACAGTTACACCGGGGAGCTGTTTTTT.